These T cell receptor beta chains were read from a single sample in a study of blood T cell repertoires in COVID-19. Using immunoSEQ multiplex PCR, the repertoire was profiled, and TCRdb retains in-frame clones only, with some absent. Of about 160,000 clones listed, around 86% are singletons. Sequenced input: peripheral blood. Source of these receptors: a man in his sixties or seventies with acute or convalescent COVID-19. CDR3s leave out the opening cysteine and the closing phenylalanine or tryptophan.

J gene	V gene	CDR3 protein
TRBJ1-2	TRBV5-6	ASSLAGVGYGYT
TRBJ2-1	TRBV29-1	SISSGSSYNEQF
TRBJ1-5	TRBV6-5	ASRGRGEQPQH
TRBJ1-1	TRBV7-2	ASSHPTPNTEAF
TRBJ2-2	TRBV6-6	ASSYRRDSTGELF
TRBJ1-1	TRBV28	ASSLRGLEAF
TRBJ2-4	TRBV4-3	ASSHHGQGVKNIQY
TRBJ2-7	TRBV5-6	ASSFRDRGHQQY
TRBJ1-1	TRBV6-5	ASRRQENTEAF
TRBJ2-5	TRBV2	ASSSRDRGRETQY
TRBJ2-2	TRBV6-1	ASSEALTGAGVNTGELF
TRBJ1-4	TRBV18	ASSPRTGEREKLF
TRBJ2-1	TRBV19	ASSIGSGRGNEQF
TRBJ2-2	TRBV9	ASSPLAGDTGELF
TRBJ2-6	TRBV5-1	ASSTDRGSGANVLT
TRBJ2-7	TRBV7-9	ASSPGLAGEGEQY
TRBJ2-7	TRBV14	ASSQAIASGRVYEQY
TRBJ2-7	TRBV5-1	ASSPSWGGVVEQY
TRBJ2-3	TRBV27	ASSFEGPDTQY
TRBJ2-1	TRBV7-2	ASSLVSSGGEQF
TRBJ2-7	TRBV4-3	ASSQDVGYEQY
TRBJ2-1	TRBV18	ASSPHQGASEQF
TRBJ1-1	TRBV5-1	ASSLRGNTEAF
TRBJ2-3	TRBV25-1	ASSDGSYTDTQY
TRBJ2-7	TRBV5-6	ASSPQRMDTYEQY
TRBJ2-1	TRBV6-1	ASSERGGVIESEQF
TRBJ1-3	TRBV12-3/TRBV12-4	ATKQGIVNTIY